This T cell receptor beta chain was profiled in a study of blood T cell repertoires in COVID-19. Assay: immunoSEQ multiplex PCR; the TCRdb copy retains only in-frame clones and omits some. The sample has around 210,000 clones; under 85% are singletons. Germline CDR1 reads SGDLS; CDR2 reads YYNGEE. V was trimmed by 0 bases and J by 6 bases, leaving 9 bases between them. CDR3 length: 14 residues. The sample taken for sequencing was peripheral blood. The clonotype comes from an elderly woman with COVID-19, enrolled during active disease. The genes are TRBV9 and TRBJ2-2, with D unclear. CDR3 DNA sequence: TGTGCCAGCAGCGTAGGTCCCCAGGCCGGGGAGCTGTTTTTT. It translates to CASSVGPQAGELFF.